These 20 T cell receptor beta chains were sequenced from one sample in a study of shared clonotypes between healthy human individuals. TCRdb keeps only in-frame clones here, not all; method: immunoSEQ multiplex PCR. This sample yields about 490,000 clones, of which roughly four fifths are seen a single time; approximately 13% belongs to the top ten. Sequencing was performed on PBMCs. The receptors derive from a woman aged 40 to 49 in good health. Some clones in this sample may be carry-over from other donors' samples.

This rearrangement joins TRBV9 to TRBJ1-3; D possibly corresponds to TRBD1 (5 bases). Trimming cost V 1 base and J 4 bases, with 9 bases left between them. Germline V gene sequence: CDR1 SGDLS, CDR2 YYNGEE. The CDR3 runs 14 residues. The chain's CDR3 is CASSVQGSGNTIYF. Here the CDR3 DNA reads TGTGCCAGCAGCGTACAGGGTTCAGGAAACACCATATATTTT. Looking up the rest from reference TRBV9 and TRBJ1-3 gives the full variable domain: DSGVTQTPKHLITATGQRVTLRCSPRSGDLSVYWYQQSLDQGLQFLIQYYNGEERAKGNILERFSAQQFPDLHSELNLSSLELGDSALYFCASSVQGSGNTIYFGEGSWLTVV.

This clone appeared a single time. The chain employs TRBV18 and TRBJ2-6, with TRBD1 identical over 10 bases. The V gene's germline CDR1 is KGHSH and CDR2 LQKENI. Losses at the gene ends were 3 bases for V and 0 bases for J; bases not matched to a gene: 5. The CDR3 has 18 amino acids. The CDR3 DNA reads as TGTGCCAGCTCACCTCGGACAGGGGGGAACTCTGGGGCCAACGTCCTGACTTTC. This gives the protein CASSPRTGGNSGANVLTF.

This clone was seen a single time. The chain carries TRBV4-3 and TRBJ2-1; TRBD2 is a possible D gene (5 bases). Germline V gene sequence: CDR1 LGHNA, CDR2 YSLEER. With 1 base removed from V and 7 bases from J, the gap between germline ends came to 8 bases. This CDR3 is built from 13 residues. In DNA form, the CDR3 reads TGCGCCAGCAGCCAAGGTCCGGGGAATGAGCAGTTCTTC. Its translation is CASSQGPGNEQFF.

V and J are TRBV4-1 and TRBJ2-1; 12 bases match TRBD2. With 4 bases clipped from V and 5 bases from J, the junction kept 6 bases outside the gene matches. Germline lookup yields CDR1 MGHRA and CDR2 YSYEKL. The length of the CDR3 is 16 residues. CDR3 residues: CASSPWTSGKNNEQFF. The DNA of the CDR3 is TGCGCCAGCAGCCCGTGGACTAGCGGGAAAAACAATGAGCAGTTCTTC.

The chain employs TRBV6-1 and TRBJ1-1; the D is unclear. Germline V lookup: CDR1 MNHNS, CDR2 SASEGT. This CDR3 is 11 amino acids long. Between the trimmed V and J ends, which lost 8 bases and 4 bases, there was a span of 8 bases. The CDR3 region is CASGWATEAFF. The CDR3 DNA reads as TGTGCCAGCGGATGGGCCACTGAAGCTTTCTTT.

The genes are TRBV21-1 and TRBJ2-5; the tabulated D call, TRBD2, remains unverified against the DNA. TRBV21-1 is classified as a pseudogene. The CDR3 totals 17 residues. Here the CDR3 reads CASSKVGGLANQETQYF. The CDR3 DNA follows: TGTGCCAGCAGCAAAGTGGGGGGGCTAGCAAACCAAGAGACCCAGTACTTC.

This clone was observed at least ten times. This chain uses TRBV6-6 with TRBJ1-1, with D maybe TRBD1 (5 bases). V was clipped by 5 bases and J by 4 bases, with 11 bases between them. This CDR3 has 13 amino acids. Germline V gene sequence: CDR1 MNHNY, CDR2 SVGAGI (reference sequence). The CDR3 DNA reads TGTGCCAGCAGTGGGACGGGGCGCACTGAAGCTTTCTTT. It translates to CASSGTGRTEAFF.

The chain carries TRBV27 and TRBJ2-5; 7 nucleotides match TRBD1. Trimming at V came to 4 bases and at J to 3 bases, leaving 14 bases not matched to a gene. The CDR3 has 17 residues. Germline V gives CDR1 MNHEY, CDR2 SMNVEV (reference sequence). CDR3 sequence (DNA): TGTGCCAGCAGTTCTCGGACAGGCCTCTTCGGAGAAGAGACCCAGTACTTC. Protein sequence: CASSSRTGLFGEETQYF.

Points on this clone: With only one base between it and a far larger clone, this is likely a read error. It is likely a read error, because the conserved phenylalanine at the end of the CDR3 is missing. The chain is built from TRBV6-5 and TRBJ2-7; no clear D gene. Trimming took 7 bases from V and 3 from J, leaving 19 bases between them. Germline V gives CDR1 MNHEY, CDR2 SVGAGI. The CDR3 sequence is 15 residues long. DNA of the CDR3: TGTGCCAGCACCCCTCCTTCCGGGTCACTCTACGAGCAGTACCTC. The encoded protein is CASTPPSGSLYEQYL.

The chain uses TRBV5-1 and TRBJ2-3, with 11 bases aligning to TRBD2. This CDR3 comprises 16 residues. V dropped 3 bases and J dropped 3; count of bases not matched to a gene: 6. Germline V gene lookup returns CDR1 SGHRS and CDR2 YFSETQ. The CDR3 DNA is TGCGCCAGCAGCTCGATAGCGGGAGGGCCGACAGATACGCAGTATTTT. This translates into CASSSIAGGPTDTQYF.

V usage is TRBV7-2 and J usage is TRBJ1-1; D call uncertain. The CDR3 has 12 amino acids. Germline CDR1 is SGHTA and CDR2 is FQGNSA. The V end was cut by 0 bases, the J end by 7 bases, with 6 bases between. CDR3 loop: CASSLADGEAFF. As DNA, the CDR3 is TGTGCCAGCAGCTTAGCGGACGGTGAAGCTTTCTTT.

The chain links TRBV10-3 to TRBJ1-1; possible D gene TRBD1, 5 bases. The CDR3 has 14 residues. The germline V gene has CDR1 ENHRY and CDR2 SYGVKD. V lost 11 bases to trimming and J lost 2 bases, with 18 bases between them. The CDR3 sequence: CASSGAGINTEAFF. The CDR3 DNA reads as TGTGCCTCGTCTGGGGCAGGGATTAACACTGAAGCTTTCTTT.

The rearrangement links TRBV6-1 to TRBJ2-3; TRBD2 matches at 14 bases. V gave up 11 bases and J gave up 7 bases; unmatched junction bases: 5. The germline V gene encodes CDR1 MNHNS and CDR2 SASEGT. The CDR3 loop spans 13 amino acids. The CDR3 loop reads CAVGTSGRYTQYF. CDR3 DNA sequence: TGTGCCGTCGGGACTAGCGGGAGATATACGCAGTATTTT.

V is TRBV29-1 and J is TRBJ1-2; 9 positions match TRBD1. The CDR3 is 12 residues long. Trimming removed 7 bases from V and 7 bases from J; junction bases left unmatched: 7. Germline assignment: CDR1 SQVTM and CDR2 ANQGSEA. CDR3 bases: TGCAGCGCCCACACAGGGGGCGGTGGCTACACCTTC. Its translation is CSAHTGGGGYTF.

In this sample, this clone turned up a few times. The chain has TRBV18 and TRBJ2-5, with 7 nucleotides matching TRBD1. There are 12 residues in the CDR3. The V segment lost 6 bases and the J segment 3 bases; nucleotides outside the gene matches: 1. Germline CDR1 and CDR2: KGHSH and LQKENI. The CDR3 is CASSGQKETQYF. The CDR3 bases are TGTGCCAGCTCGGGACAGAAAGAGACCCAGTACTTC.

CDR3 loop: CASRSDGNYGYTF. CDR3 bases: TGTGCCAGCAGATCCGACGGGAACTATGGCTACACCTTC. This sequence joins TRBV25-1 and TRBJ1-2, with D uncertain. The V gene's germline CDR1 is MGHDK and CDR2 SYGVNS. The CDR3 runs to 13 residues. The V end lost 6 bases, the J end lost 2 bases, and 10 bases lay between the germline ends.

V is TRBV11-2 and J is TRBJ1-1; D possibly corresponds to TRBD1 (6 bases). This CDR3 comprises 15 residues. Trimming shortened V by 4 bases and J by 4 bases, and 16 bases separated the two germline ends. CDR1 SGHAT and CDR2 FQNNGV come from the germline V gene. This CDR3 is CASSYNGGASTEAFF. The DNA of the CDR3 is TGTGCCAGCAGCTACAATGGGGGGGCAAGCACTGAAGCTTTCTTT.

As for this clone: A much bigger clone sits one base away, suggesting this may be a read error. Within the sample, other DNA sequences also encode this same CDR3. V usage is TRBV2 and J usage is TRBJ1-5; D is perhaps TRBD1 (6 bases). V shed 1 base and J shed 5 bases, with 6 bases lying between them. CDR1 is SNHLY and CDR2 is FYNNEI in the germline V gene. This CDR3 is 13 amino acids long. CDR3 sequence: CASSEDRDQPQHF. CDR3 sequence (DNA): TGTGCCAGCAGTGAAGACAGGGATCAGCCCCAGCATTTT.

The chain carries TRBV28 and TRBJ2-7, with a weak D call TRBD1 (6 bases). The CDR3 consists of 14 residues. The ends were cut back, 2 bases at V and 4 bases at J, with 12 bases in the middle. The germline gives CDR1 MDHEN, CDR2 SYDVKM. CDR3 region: CASSLGTTTYEQYF. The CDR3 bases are TGTGCCAGCAGTTTAGGGACAACGACGTACGAGCAGTACTTC.

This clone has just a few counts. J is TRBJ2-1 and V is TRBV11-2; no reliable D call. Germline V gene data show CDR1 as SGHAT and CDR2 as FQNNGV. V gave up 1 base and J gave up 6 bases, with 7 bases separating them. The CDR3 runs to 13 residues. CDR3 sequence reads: CASSLVIPNEQFF. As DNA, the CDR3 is TGTGCCAGCAGCTTAGTAATCCCCAATGAGCAGTTCTTC. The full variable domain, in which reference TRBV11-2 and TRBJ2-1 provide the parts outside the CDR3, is EAGVAQSPRYKIIEKRQSVAFWCNPISGHATLYWYQQILGQGPKLLIQFQNNGVVDDSQLPKDRFSAERLKGVDSTLKIQPAKLEDSAVYLCASSLVIPNEQFFGPGTRLTVL.